This T cell receptor beta chain was recovered during a study of CXCR3-negative and CXCR3-positive naive CD8 T cells. Study outcomes and limitations: CXCR3-positive naive cells had TRB CDR3s that were more hydrophobic than CXCR3-negative naive cells had.

Germline CDR1 reads LGHNA; CDR2 reads YNFKEQ. The CDR3 consists of 14 residues. UMI-labeled 5' RACE yielded the TRB cDNA libraries. Each CDR3 protein gets one entry in TCRdb, which reprocessed the 5' RACE reads and gives no DNA. The sample holds about 56,000 distinct CDR3 sequences. On this clonotype itself: Its antigen is not identified.

The receptor was isolated from a human donor in good health. Some clones in this sample may be carry-over from other donors' samples. What was sequenced was naive CXCR3+ CD8+ T cells from blood. Subset described: CD45RO-CCR7+CD27+CD95- naive CD8+ T cells expressing CXCR3 (TNR3+). The rearrangement joins TRBV4-2 to TRBJ1-1. The CDR3 spells CASSQGSAGTEAFF.